This T cell receptor beta chain was sequenced in a study of OX40 agonist ivuxolimab in advanced cancers. Study background: Treatment received earlier with anti-PD-1, anti-PD-L1 or anti-CTLA-4 agents was allowed, and over 35% had some.

CDR3 size: 14 residues. Per the germline V gene, CDR1 is MNHNY and CDR2 is SVGAGI (reference sequence). V shed 6 bases and J 3 bases; nucleotides not matched to a gene: 8. Data came from immunoSEQ multiplex PCR; TCRdb stores just in-frame clones and leaves some out. This sample has fewer than 85,000 clones; over 80% occur once, and the top ten carry 0.75% to 1%. On this clone itself: The target antigen is unknown.

General observations from the study: Determination of antigen specificity was not performed for the expanded peripheral T cells.

The TCR sequence derives from an adult with an advanced solid tumor such as melanoma, head and neck, liver or kidney cancer. Source: CD4+ or CD8+ T cells sorted from blood, taken in a trial of the OX40 agonist ivuxolimab. This chain links TRBV6-6 with TRBJ2-7; 7 bases map to TRBD1. CDR3 coding DNA: TGTGCCAGCAGCCGCAGGGGGAACAACTACGAGCAGTACTTC. The encoded protein is CASSRRGNNYEQYF.